This is a list of T cell receptor beta chains from one sample in a study of T cells in Graves' hyperthyroidism and ophthalmopathy. A single record per CDR3 protein comes from TCRdb applying MiXCR to the multiplex PCR reads. The profile shows under 40,000 distinct CDR3 sequences, roughly 49% of them singletons. The sample was blood. These receptors all come from a woman aged 50 to 60 with Graves' hyperthyroidism that later progressed to Graves' ophthalmopathy. Each CDR3 is given with its conserved first and last residue. A D gene is named only where the DNA matches it firmly. Clone size is given for some rows only: seen once, a few or many times, or a class if the clone is expanded.

>NA|TRBV19|NA|TRBJ2-2
CASSGGGLNTGELFF
TGTGCCAGTAGTGGGGGAGGATTGAACACCGGGGAGCTGTTTTTT
>NA|TRBV9|NA|TRBJ2-6
CASSAVGYVLTF
TGTGCCAGCAGCGCCGTTGGCTACGTCCTGACTTTC
>many|TRBV30|NA|TRBJ1-2
CAWSRVMGYTF
TGTGCCTGGAGTAGGGTAATGGGCTACACCTTC
>medium-sized|TRBV2|NA|TRBJ1-5
CASGQGVSNQPQHF
TGTGCCAGCGGGCAAGGGGTTAGCAATCAGCCCCAGCATTTT
>many|TRBV19|TRBD2|TRBJ2-1
CASRSTLAGDNEQFF
TGTGCCAGTAGAAGTACACTAGCGGGAGACAATGAGCAGTTCTTC
>many|TRBV7-2|TRBD2|TRBJ2-5
CASSSRAAGAWETQYF
TGTGCCAGCAGCTCCCGGGCGGCGGGAGCATGGGAGACCCAGTACTTC
>many|TRBV30|NA|TRBJ1-3
CAWSPSRNTIYF
TGTGCCTGGAGTCCCTCTAGAAACACCATATATTTT
>many|TRBV3-1|NA|TRBJ1-2
CASSQVFASNYGYTF
TGTGCCAGCAGCCAAGTATTTGCCTCTAACTATGGCTACACCTTC
>few|TRBV24-1|TRBD2|TRBJ2-1
CATSDSRTSGRNEQFF
TGTGCCACCAGTGATTCTCGGACTAGCGGGAGAAACGAGCAGTTCTTC
>NA|TRBV5-1|NA|TRBJ1-2
CASSLIGANYGYTF
TGCGCCAGCAGCTTGATAGGGGCTAACTATGGCTACACCTTC
>many|TRBV13|NA|TRBJ1-2
CASSIGSRRNYGYTF
TGTGCCAGCAGCATCGGATCACGACGGAACTATGGCTACACCTTC
>many|TRBV5-1|TRBD1|TRBJ2-6
CASSSRTGFSGANVLTF
TGCGCCAGCAGCAGTCGGACAGGATTCTCTGGGGCCAACGTCCTGACTTTC
>once|TRBV7-8|NA|TRBJ2-2
CAGSFAPPTGELLF
TGTGCCGGCAGCTTCGCCCCCCCCACCGGGGAGCTGCTTTTT
>many|TRBV5-4|NA|TRBJ2-7
CASSNRIGQNVYEQYF
TGTGCCAGCAGCAACCGAATCGGGCAGAACGTGTACGAGCAGTACTTC
>NA|TRBV5-1|NA|TRBJ1-2
CASSTRGGGYTF
TGCGCCAGCAGCACGAGGGGAGGAGGCTACACCTTC
>NA|TRBV29-1|NA|TRBJ1-2
CSVVTGADYTF
TGCAGCGTTGTGACAGGAGCTGACTACACCTTC